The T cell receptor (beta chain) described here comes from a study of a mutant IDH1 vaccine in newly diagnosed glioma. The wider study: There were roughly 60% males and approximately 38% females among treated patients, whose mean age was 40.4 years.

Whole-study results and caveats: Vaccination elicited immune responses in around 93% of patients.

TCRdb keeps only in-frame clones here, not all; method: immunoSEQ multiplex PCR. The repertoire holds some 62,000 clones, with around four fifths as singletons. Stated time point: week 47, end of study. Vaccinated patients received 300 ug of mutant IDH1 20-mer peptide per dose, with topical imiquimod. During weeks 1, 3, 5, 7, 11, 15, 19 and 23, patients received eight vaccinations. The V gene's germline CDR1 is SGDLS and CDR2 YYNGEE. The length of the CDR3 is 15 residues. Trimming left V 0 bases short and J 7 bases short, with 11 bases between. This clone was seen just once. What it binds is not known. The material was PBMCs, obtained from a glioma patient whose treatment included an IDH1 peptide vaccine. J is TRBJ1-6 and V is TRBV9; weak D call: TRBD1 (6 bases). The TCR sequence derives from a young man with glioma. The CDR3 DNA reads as TGTGCCAGCAGCGTAGAGGGGGACTCAAATTCACCCCTCCACTTT. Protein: CASSVEGDSNSPLHF.